The 5 T cell receptor beta chains listed next were all sequenced from one sample in a study of blood T cell repertoires in COVID-19. Method: immunoSEQ multiplex PCR; TCRdb's copy keeps in-frame clones and lacks some. The repertoire holds about 140,000 clones, with about 83% as singletons. Sequenced sample: peripheral blood. All receptors come from a man aged 50-59 years with acute or convalescent COVID-19.

The CDR3 here is CASSKDRDFNEKLFF. In DNA form, the CDR3 reads TGTGCCAGCAGCAAAGACAGAGATTTTAATGAAAAACTGTTTTTT. The genes are TRBV7-2 and TRBJ1-4; weak D call: TRBD1 (5 bases). V shed 5 bases and J shed 4 bases, with 14 bases lying between them. Germline V gene lookup returns CDR1 SGHTA and CDR2 FQGNSA. The CDR3 loop spans 15 amino acids.

The chain is built from TRBV24-1 and TRBJ2-2; 9 bases fit TRBD1. Looked up from germline, CDR1 is KGHDR and CDR2 is SFDVKD. The CDR3 has 18 amino acids. V lost 2 bases to trimming and J lost 6 bases; unmatched junction nucleotides: 12. In DNA form, the CDR3 reads TGTGCCACCAGTGATTCAAATCCGGGACAGGGACGGTCCGGGGAGCTGTTTTTT. It encodes CATSDSNPGQGRSGELFF.

This chain joins TRBV30 and TRBJ2-6; D not certain. Germline CDR1 GTSNPN, CDR2 SVGIG (reference sequence). V lost 3 bases and J 1 base, leaving 7 bases between the germline ends. This CDR3 has 14 amino acids. The CDR3 spells CAWSRLSGANVLTF. CDR3 nucleotides: TGTGCCTGGAGCCGTCTGTCTGGGGCCAACGTCCTGACTTTC.

This clone was counted a single time. The chain joins TRBV30 to TRBJ2-2, with 10 bases identical to TRBD1. V gave up 7 bases and J gave up 6 bases; unmatched junction bases: 5. The CDR3 runs 13 residues. Germline CDR1 is GTSNPN and CDR2 is SVGIG (reference sequence). CDR3 sequence reads: CAFRDRGPGELFF. DNA of the CDR3: TGTGCCTTCCGGGACAGGGGCCCCGGGGAGCTGTTTTTT.

This clone was counted between two and nine times. The rearrangement links TRBV27 to TRBJ2-2, with D possibly TRBD1 on 5 matching bases. The germline V gene has CDR1 MNHEY and CDR2 SMNVEV (reference sequence). There are 17 residues in the CDR3. The V gene lost 1 base and the J gene lost 6 bases, with 18 bases spanning the gap. This CDR3 reads CASSLLSFDSRAGELFF. The CDR3 coding sequence is TGTGCCAGCAGTTTATTAAGTTTTGACAGCAGAGCCGGGGAGCTGTTTTTT.